One and the same sample provided the 24 T cell receptor beta chains below, sequenced in a study of blood T cell repertoires in COVID-19. Sequencing used immunoSEQ multiplex PCR; TCRdb keeps in-frame clones, though not all of them. Of 130,000 to 150,000 clones listed, 84% were seen once; the top ten hold roughly 5.5%. Sequencing used PBMCs or T cells enriched from blood (not recorded which). These receptors were obtained from a woman in her forties or fifties who had been exposed to COVID-19.

The chain employs TRBV7-3 and TRBJ1-1; 9 nucleotides align to TRBD1. CDR1 SGHTA and CDR2 FQGTGA come from the germline V gene. V lost 5 bases to trimming and J lost 7 bases; unmatched junction nucleotides: 11. This CDR3 is 15 amino acids long. The CDR3 is CASSREGQGINEAFF. CDR3 DNA: TGTGCCAGCAGCCGAGAAGGACAGGGGATCAATGAAGCTTTCTTT. The full variable domain, its missing parts supplied by reference TRBV7-3 and TRBJ1-1, is GAGVSQTPSNKVTEKGKYVELRCDPISGHTALYWYRQSLGQGPEFLIYFQGTGAADDSGLPNDRFFAVRPEGSVSTLKIQRTERGDSAVYLCASSREGQGINEAFFGQGTRLTVV.

The V gene is TRBV19, the J gene TRBJ1-1; no firm D call. V lost 6 bases, J lost 5 bases, and 10 bases lay in between. CDR3 length equals 12 residues. Per germline, CDR1 LNHDA and CDR2 SQIVND (reference sequence). CDR3 bases: TGTGCCAGTAGGACTAGTTGGACTGAAGCTTTCTTT. Protein product: CASRTSWTEAFF.

The CDR3 sequence is CASMFLGQGRNEQFF. The CDR3 region has the DNA TGTGCCAGTATGTTTCTAGGACAGGGCCGCAATGAGCAGTTCTTC. The chain recombines TRBV19 with TRBJ2-1; 8 positions match TRBD1. The CDR3 runs to 15 residues. Trimming removed 7 bases from V and 6 bases from J; junction bases left unmatched: 11. The germline V gene has CDR1 LNHDA and CDR2 SQIVND (reference sequence).

The chain links TRBV2 to TRBJ2-2; D is perhaps TRBD1 (5 bases). The V gene lost 7 bases and the J gene lost 7 bases, with 10 bases spanning the gap. CDR1 and CDR2 from the germline V gene are SNHLY and FYNNEI. The length of the CDR3 is 12 residues. CDR3 nucleotide sequence: TGTGCCAGCATTAAGGGGATCGGGGAGCTGTTTTTT. Protein: CASIKGIGELFF.

V usage is TRBV4-1 and J usage is TRBJ2-7; 7 bases match TRBD2. J gave up 4 bases and V 5 bases, and 11 bases lay outside the gene matches. The CDR3 sequence is 15 residues long. Per the germline V gene, CDR1 is MGHRA and CDR2 is YSYEKL. The CDR3 reads CASSEPGLNKYEQYF. The DNA for the CDR3 is TGCGCCAGCAGCGAACCGGGACTAAATAAATACGAGCAGTACTTC.

V is TRBV7-2 and J is TRBJ2-2; 10 bases are shared with TRBD2. V gave up 5 bases and J gave up 5 bases; unmatched junction bases: 5. This CDR3 has 15 residues. Germline CDR1 and CDR2: SGHTA and FQGNSA. CDR3 nucleotide sequence: TGTGCCAGCAGCCTTACTAGCGGGAATACCGGGGAGCTGTTTTTT. It specifies CASSLTSGNTGELFF.

The rearrangement links TRBV3-1 (or the pseudogene TRBV3-2) to TRBJ2-1; 8 bases map to TRBD1. Germline-derived CDR1 and CDR2 are LGHDT and YNNKEL (reference sequence). The V segment lost 4 bases and the J segment 0 bases; nucleotides outside the gene matches: 2. The CDR3 totals 15 residues. Here the CDR3 reads CASSPGTGSYNEQFF. CDR3 in DNA: TGTGCCAGCAGCCCGGGGACAGGCTCCTACAATGAGCAGTTCTTC.

The rearrangement joins TRBV14 to TRBJ1-2, with 7 bases identical to TRBD1. The CDR3 covers 17 residues. The J segment lost 0 bases and the V segment lost 4 bases, leaving 11 bases of the junction unmatched. The germline CDR1 and CDR2 sequences are SGHDN and FVKESK. The CDR3 DNA sequence: TGTGCCAGCAGCCCCCTGGGACAGTTGCTCGCTAACTATGGCTACACCTTC. Protein product: CASSPLGQLLANYGYTF.

This clone occurred once. The chain is built from TRBV6-2 or TRBV6-3 and TRBJ2-3; maybe TRBD2 (5 bases). This CDR3 comprises 16 residues. Deletions cut 1 base from V and 0 bases from J, with 11 bases between. Germline V CDR1 and CDR2: MNHEY, SVGEGT. The CDR3 coding sequence is TGTGCCAGCAGTTACTACGGGGAACTGAGCACAGATACGCAGTATTTT. Translation: CASSYYGELSTDTQYF.

The chain combines TRBV7-8 with TRBJ2-1; perhaps TRBD2 as D (5 bases). Per the germline V gene, CDR1 is SGHVS and CDR2 is FQNEAQ. CDR3 length equals 15 residues. V was shortened by 1 base and J by 1 base, with 8 bases between the two germline ends. As DNA, the CDR3 is TGTGCCAGCAGCTTAGACGGGGAATCCTACAATGAGCAGTTCTTC. Translated: CASSLDGESYNEQFF.

The gene calls are TRBV10-3 and TRBJ1-2; weak D call: TRBD1 (6 bases). Germline CDR1 and CDR2: ENHRY and SYGVKD. V gave up 6 bases and J gave up 5 bases, with 22 bases separating them. The CDR3 is 16 residues long. The DNA for the CDR3 is TGTGCCATCAGCCCCGGTCTCAGAAGGGGGGGGTATGGCTACACCTTC. It specifies CAISPGLRRGGYGYTF.

This chain uses TRBV6-2 or TRBV6-3 with TRBJ2-7, with 7 bases aligning to TRBD1. The length of the CDR3 is 18 residues. Trimming at V came to 4 bases and at J to 5 bases, leaving 20 bases not matched to a gene. Germline values: CDR1 MNHEY, CDR2 SVGEGT. As DNA, the CDR3 is TGTGCCAGCAGTTCCAACCGAGACAGAGGGGGCTACCGTCACGAGCAGTACTTC. Its translation is CASSSNRDRGGYRHEQYF.

The chain combines TRBV7-6 with TRBJ1-1, with D perhaps matching TRBD1 (6 bases). Germline V gives CDR1 SGHVS, CDR2 FNYEAQ. Trimming took off 1 base at V and 0 bases at J, with 12 bases between the two ends. The CDR3 spans 16 residues. DNA for the CDR3: TGTGCCAGCAGCTTAGAAACAGGGCTTATGAACACTGAAGCTTTCTTT. Residues: CASSLETGLMNTEAFF.

This chain connects TRBV20-1 to TRBJ1-2; 9 bases are shared with TRBD1. J was trimmed by 7 bases and V by 3 bases; bases with no gene match: 15. CDR1 and CDR2 from the germline V gene are DFQATT and SNEGSKA (reference sequence). The CDR3 extends over 16 amino acids. The CDR3 DNA reads as TGCAGTGCTAGTTTGTCGGGACAGGGCCCCGGGGGTGGCTACACCTTC. As protein: CSASLSGQGPGGGYTF.

The genes are TRBV7-3 and TRBJ1-1; possible D gene TRBD1, 6 bases. V shed 5 bases and J shed 7 bases, with 20 bases lying between them. The V gene's germline CDR1 is SGHTA and CDR2 FQGTGA. The CDR3 length is 15 residues. DNA for the CDR3: TGTGCCAGCAGCATATCAGGGGATTGGGGAATTGAAGCTTTCTTT. It specifies CASSISGDWGIEAFF.

This clone was detected only once. The rearrangement uses TRBV7-2 and TRBJ2-5; 9 nucleotides line up with TRBD1. CDR1 is SGHTA, CDR2 FQGNSA, per germline. There are 16 residues in the CDR3. The V and J ends lost 5 bases and 5 bases, in that order; junction bases with no gene match: 12. The CDR3 here is CASSPGDRAGRETQYF. In DNA, the CDR3 is TGTGCCAGCAGCCCGGGGGACAGGGCAGGGAGGGAGACCCAGTACTTC.

This chain joins TRBV5-1 and TRBJ2-1; D gene ambiguous. Deletions cut 5 bases from V and 0 bases from J, with 15 bases between. CDR1 is SGHRS and CDR2 is YFSETQ in the germline V gene. CDR3 size: 16 residues. The CDR3 is CASSSPQASSYNEQFF. CDR3 nucleotides: TGCGCCAGCAGTTCGCCCCAGGCGAGCTCCTACAATGAGCAGTTCTTC.

This clone was detected only once. The V and J genes are TRBV7-8 and TRBJ1-1, with 9 bases fitting TRBD1. V lost 6 bases, J lost 5 bases, and 4 bases stayed unmatched. CDR3 length equals 13 residues. Per germline, CDR1 SGHVS and CDR2 FQNEAQ. For the CDR3, the DNA is TGTGCCAGCAGAAAACAGGGGGCAACTGAAGCTTTCTTT. It is translated as CASRKQGATEAFF.

This chain joins TRBV2 and TRBJ2-1; 9 nucleotides agree with TRBD2. There are 16 residues in the CDR3. V was clipped by 4 bases and J by 7 bases; unmatched bases: 11. Germline assignment: CDR1 SNHLY and CDR2 FYNNEI. The CDR3 DNA follows: TGTGCCAGCAGTGCAAATAGCGGGAGTTCCCTTAATGAGCAGTTCTTC. As protein: CASSANSGSSLNEQFF. Full variable domain (outside the CDR3, taken from reference TRBV2 and TRBJ2-1): EPEVTQTPSHQVTQMGQEVILRCVPISNHLYFYWYRQILGQKVEFLVSFYNNEISEKSEIFDDQFSVERPDGSNFTLKIRSTKLEDSAMYFCASSANSGSSLNEQFFGPGTRLTVL.

This clone was seen a single time. This chain uses TRBV6-5 with TRBJ2-3; 8 bases agree with TRBD1. J lost 3 bases, V lost 7 bases, and 6 bases had no gene match. The germline V gene encodes CDR1 MNHEY and CDR2 SVGAGI. The CDR3 spans 14 residues. The CDR3: CASTRTGYTDTQYF. The CDR3 bases are TGTGCCAGCACGAGGACAGGGTATACAGATACGCAGTATTTT.

The V and J genes are TRBV18 and TRBJ2-7; 10 positions agree with TRBD2. The CDR3 covers 15 residues. The trim removed 5 bases at V and 2 bases at J, leaving 6 bases unmatched. Germline V lookup: CDR1 KGHSH, CDR2 LQKENI. CDR3: CASSSTSGAPYEQYF. The CDR3 bases are TGTGCCAGCTCATCTACTAGCGGGGCACCCTACGAGCAGTACTTC. Complete variable domain (other parts from reference TRBV18 and TRBJ2-7): NAGVMQNPRHLVRRRGQEARLRCSPMKGHSHVYWYRQLPEEGLKFMVYLQKENIIDESGMPKERFSAEFPKEGPSILRIQQVVRGDSAAYFCASSSTSGAPYEQYFGPGTRLTVT.

V and J are TRBV6-2 or TRBV6-3 and TRBJ2-7; D might be TRBD2 (5 bases). Trimming pared 0 bases from V and 7 bases from J, leaving 13 bases between. In germline, CDR1 is MNHEY, CDR2 SVGEGT. This CDR3 is 14 amino acids long. The CDR3 spells CASSYSGAPGEQYF. CDR3 sequence (DNA): TGTGCCAGCAGTTACTCGGGCGCTCCGGGGGAGCAGTACTTC.

The genes are TRBV7-6 and TRBJ1-1, with D tentatively TRBD1 (5 bases). Trimming stripped 8 bases from V and 1 base from J, with 11 bases between. CDR1 and CDR2 from the germline V gene are SGHVS and FNYEAQ. The CDR3 totals 13 residues. CDR3 sequence (DNA): TGTGCCAGCCTCATGGGGGGGAACACTGAAGCTTTCTTT. Translation: CASLMGGNTEAFF.

This chain links TRBV2 with TRBJ2-1; D gene unclear. Trimming removed 9 bases at V and 0 bases at J, with 3 bases between. CDR3 length: 11 amino acids. CDR1 is SNHLY and CDR2 is FYNNEI in the germline V gene. Here the CDR3 DNA reads TGTGCCAGGGCCTCCTACAATGAGCAGTTCTTC. This gives the protein CARASYNEQFF.